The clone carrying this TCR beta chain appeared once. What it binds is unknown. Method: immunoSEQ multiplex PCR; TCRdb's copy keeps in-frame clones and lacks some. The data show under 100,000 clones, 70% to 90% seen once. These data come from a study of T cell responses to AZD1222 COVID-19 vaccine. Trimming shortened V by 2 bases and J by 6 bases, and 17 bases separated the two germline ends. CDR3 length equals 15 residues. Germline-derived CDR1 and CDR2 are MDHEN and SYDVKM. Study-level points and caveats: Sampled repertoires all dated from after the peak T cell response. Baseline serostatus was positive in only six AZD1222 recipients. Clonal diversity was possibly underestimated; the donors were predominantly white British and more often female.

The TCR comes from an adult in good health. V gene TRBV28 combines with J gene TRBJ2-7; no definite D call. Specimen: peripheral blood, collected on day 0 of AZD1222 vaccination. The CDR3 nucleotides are TGTGCCAGCAGTTTAAACCCCGCTATAGGATCCGAGCAGTACTTC. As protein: CASSLNPAIGSEQYF.